These 27 T cell receptor beta chains share one sample of origin, sequenced in a study of blood T cell repertoires in COVID-19. Sequencing was performed with immunoSEQ multiplex PCR; in TCRdb, only in-frame clones are kept and a portion is missing. The sample gives under 60,000 clones, roughly 90% of which show up once; around 3.6% is in the top ten. The sample comprised peripheral blood. These receptors originate from a human donor in a cohort sampled during active COVID-19.

The chain joins TRBV2 to TRBJ2-4; the D is unclear. CDR3 length: 12 amino acids. V lost 6 bases and J lost 0, with 3 bases in between. Germline CDR1 SNHLY, CDR2 FYNNEI. CDR3 in DNA: TGTGCCAGCAGCCTAGCCAAAAACATTCAGTACTTC. Translating it yields CASSLAKNIQYF.

This clone was found a few times. This sample also contains other DNA sequences that code for the same CDR3. The gene calls are TRBV28 and TRBJ1-6, with D unresolved. This CDR3 is 12 amino acids long. Germline V lookup: CDR1 MDHEN, CDR2 SYDVKM. The CDR3 loop is CATRSYNSPLHF. DNA of the CDR3: TGTGCTACGCGCTCCTATAATTCACCCCTCCACTTT.

Worth noting for this clone: No DNA is shown, since the ends of the CDR3 on it are uncertain; the CDR3 is the one TCRdb lists. The chain carries TRBV5-1 and TRBJ1-2; no DNA check was done on the table's D call, TRBD1. The CDR3 extends over 15 residues, inclusive of both ends. Germline assignment: CDR1 SGHRS and CDR2 YFSETQ. CDR3 in amino acids: CASSLSFGQGYGYTF.

V usage is TRBV3-1 (or the pseudogene TRBV3-2) and J usage is TRBJ2-3; D is unclear. The V end was cut by 1 base, the J end by 6 bases, with 5 bases between. The CDR3 contains 12 residues. The germline V gene encodes CDR1 LGHDT and CDR2 YNNKEL (reference sequence). The CDR3 sequence is CASSQVEDTQYF. The CDR3 nucleotides are TGTGCCAGCAGCCAAGTGGAGGATACGCAGTATTTT.

V gene TRBV27 combines with J gene TRBJ2-5, with D possibly matching TRBD1 (5 bases). Per the germline V gene, CDR1 is MNHEY and CDR2 is SMNVEV (reference sequence). V lost 5 bases to trimming and J lost 0 bases, with 19 bases between them. CDR3 size: 17 residues. CDR3 nucleotide sequence: TGTGCCAGCAGTCCCCTCCTTACAGGTCGCGACCAAGAGACCCAGTACTTC. Translated, it gives CASSPLLTGRDQETQYF.

The V call is TRBV19, the J call TRBJ2-5; TRBD2 matches 9 bases. CDR3 length: 15 amino acids. Germline trimming cut 3 bases from V and 4 bases from J; bases unmatched to any gene: 6. Germline CDR1 and CDR2: LNHDA and SQIVND (reference sequence). CDR3 nucleotide sequence: TGTGCCAGTAGTATCGGGGCGGGAGGGGCAGAGACCCAGTACTTC. It is translated as CASSIGAGGAETQYF.

V gene TRBV12-5 combines with J gene TRBJ2-1; 7 bases are shared with TRBD1. The CDR3 loop spans 20 amino acids. The germline V gene encodes CDR1 LGHNT and CDR2 FRNRAP. The V gene end was trimmed by 1 base and the J gene end by 4 bases; junction bases not matched to a gene: 19. The CDR3 nucleotides read TGTGCTAGTGGTTTGGCTCCCAAAAATCGACAGGGAATCGAGTACAATGAGCAGTTCTTC. Translation: CASGLAPKNRQGIEYNEQFF.

As regards this clone: One junction end does not reproduce the germline sequence, and a read error may be involved. The rearrangement uses TRBV27 and TRBJ1-1; 9 bases are shared with TRBD1. Germline V gives CDR1 MNHEY, CDR2 SMNVEV (reference sequence). This CDR3 is built from 16 residues. CDR3 sequence: CASSLSPGQGNTEAFF. CDR3 DNA sequence: TGTGCCAGCAGTCTATCGCCGGGACAGGGCAACACTGAAGCTTTCTTT.

Concerning this clone itself: A read error may account for a junction end that differs from germline. This sequence joins TRBV3-1 (or the pseudogene TRBV3-2) and TRBJ1-5; D is uncertain. The CDR3 consists of 15 residues. Germline-derived CDR1 and CDR2 are LGHDT and YNNKEL (reference sequence). CDR3 bases: TGTGCCAACAGCCAAGTAAGCGGGAGCAATCAGCCCCAGCATTTT. Its translation: CANSQVSGSNQPQHF.

The rearrangement uses TRBV21-1 and TRBJ2-1; TRBD2 was called by the table and not checked on the DNA. TRBV21-1 is described as a pseudogene. The CDR3 is 17 residues long. CDR3 region: CASSKACRGSSYNEQFF. CDR3 coding DNA: TGTGCCAGCAGCAAAGCGTGCCGGGGAAGCTCCTACAATGAGCAGTTCTTC.

The J gene is TRBJ1-5, the V gene TRBV30; 7 bases fit TRBD1. The CDR3 sequence is 16 residues long. CDR1 GTSNPN and CDR2 SVGIG come from the germline V gene (reference sequence). V shed 2 bases and J 4 bases; nucleotides not matched to a gene: 11. The CDR3 loop reads CAWSTRLQGINQPQHF. CDR3 coding DNA: TGTGCCTGGAGTACGAGACTACAGGGGATTAATCAGCCCCAGCATTTT.

This rearrangement joins TRBV3-1 (or the pseudogene TRBV3-2) to TRBJ2-7; D unclear. CDR1 and CDR2 from the germline V gene are LGHDT and YNNKEL (reference sequence). The CDR3 has 13 amino acids. V was cut by 4 bases and J by 2 bases, with 9 bases left in between. CDR3 nucleotides: TGTGCCAGCAGCCCCCACTCCGCCTACGAGCAGTACTTC. It yields the protein CASSPHSAYEQYF.

The V gene is TRBV2, the J gene TRBJ1-2; tentative D call: TRBD1 (6 bases). V lost 7 bases to trimming and J lost 7 bases, with 19 bases between them. This CDR3 spans 14 amino acids. Per germline, CDR1 SNHLY and CDR2 FYNNEI. The CDR3 DNA sequence: TGTGCCAGCATCGCCCGCCCAGGGGCGCGTGGCTACACCTTC. Amino acids: CASIARPGARGYTF.

V is TRBV11-3 and J is TRBJ1-2, with 7 bases lining up with TRBD1. The CDR3 is made up of 15 amino acids. The V gene end was trimmed by 1 base and the J gene end by 3 bases; junction bases not matched to a gene: 5. CDR1 is SGHNT and CDR2 is YENEEA in the germline V gene. The CDR3 DNA reads as TGTGCCAGCAGCTTAGGTGGACAGGCGTACTATGGCTACACCTTC. Its translation is CASSLGGQAYYGYTF.

A single count supports this clone. This rearrangement joins TRBV27 to TRBJ2-3, with 8 bases fitting TRBD2. The ends lost 5 bases at V and 7 bases at J; junction bases unmatched: 17. Germline CDR1 reads MNHEY; CDR2 reads SMNVEV (reference sequence). CDR3 size: 17 residues. The CDR3 protein is CASSPERSGGLSHTQYF. CDR3 DNA sequence: TGTGCCAGCAGTCCCGAGAGAAGCGGGGGCCTTTCTCATACGCAGTATTTT.

This rearrangement joins TRBV11-3 to TRBJ2-1; the match to TRBD2 covers 8 bases. The trim removed 4 bases at V and 9 bases at J, leaving 8 bases unmatched. The CDR3 has 14 amino acids. Germline lookup yields CDR1 SGHNT and CDR2 YENEEA. CDR3 DNA sequence: TGTGCCAGCAGCTCAGGACTAGCCGTGGCTGAGCAGTTCTTC. It specifies CASSSGLAVAEQFF. The full variable domain, rest sourced from reference TRBV11-3 and TRBJ2-1, is EAGVVQSPRYKIIEKKQPVAFWCNPISGHNTLYWYLQNLGQGPELLIRYENEEAVDDSQLPKDRFSAERLKGVDSTLKIQPAELGDSAVYLCASSSGLAVAEQFFGPGTRLTVL.

This clone was seen once. V and J are TRBV25-1 and TRBJ1-2; D is perhaps TRBD1 (5 bases). Per germline, CDR1 MGHDK and CDR2 SYGVNS. CDR3 length: 16 amino acids. The V end was cut by 6 bases, the J end by 8 bases, with 25 bases between. In nucleotides, the CDR3 is TGTGCCAGCAGCCCGGGGGGGGATTTCCTATGGTCCGGCTACACCTTC. Translating it yields CASSPGGDFLWSGYTF.

The chain has TRBV9 and TRBJ2-5, with TRBD2 matching over 14 bases. With 4 bases clipped from V and 2 bases from J, the junction kept 7 bases outside the gene matches. Germline CDR1 reads SGDLS; CDR2 reads YYNGEE. This CDR3 comprises 17 residues. CDR3 in amino acids: CASSLGTSGSVQETQYF. Written as DNA, the CDR3 is TGTGCCAGCAGCCTAGGGACTAGCGGGAGCGTACAAGAGACCCAGTACTTC.

The chain joins TRBV5-4 to TRBJ1-2, with D hard to call. This CDR3 is built from 14 residues. Germline-derived CDR1 and CDR2 are SGHNT and YYREEE (reference sequence). The germline V and J ends were trimmed by 1 base and 6 bases, with 13 bases remaining between them. The CDR3 DNA reads as TGTGCCAGCAGCTTGACTTACGCGGGCGATGGCTACACCTTC. It encodes CASSLTYAGDGYTF.

The chain joins TRBV28 to TRBJ2-2, with D possibly matching TRBD2 (5 bases). V gave up 7 bases and J gave up 3 bases, with 12 bases separating them. The germline V gene has CDR1 MDHEN and CDR2 SYDVKM. The CDR3 consists of 14 residues. CDR3 in amino acids: CASTPPGYTGELFF. In DNA form, the CDR3 reads TGTGCCAGCACCCCACCGGGGTACACCGGGGAGCTGTTTTTT.

The V call is TRBV6-5, the J call TRBJ2-7, with D maybe TRBD1 (6 bases). CDR1 is MNHEY and CDR2 is SVGAGI in the germline V gene. CDR3 length equals 13 residues. The V end was cut by 5 bases, the J end by 6 bases, with 14 bases between. CDR3 in amino acids: CASSQLRGGEQYV. CDR3 in DNA: TGTGCCAGCAGTCAACTCAGGGGCGGCGAGCAGTACGTC.

The chain couples TRBV2 to TRBJ2-7, with 7 bases aligning to TRBD2. V dropped 4 bases and J dropped 2; count of bases not matched to a gene: 5. The germline V gene has CDR1 SNHLY and CDR2 FYNNEI. The CDR3 extends over 14 amino acids. Here the CDR3 DNA reads TGTGCCAGCAGTGGAGGGAGGGCCGCCTACGAGCAGTACTTC. This gives the protein CASSGGRAAYEQYF.

The chain has TRBV6-1 and TRBJ1-2; a weak D match, TRBD1 (5 bases). The CDR3 covers 15 residues. Trimming removed 0 bases from V and 8 bases from J, with 16 bases in between. In germline, CDR1 is MNHNS, CDR2 SASEGT. DNA of the CDR3: TGTGCCAGCAGTGAAGCGCGTCATGGGGCTGAGGGCTACACCTTC. Amino acid sequence: CASSEARHGAEGYTF.

This clone was counted a single time. The same CDR3 is also encoded by other DNA sequences in this sample. The rearrangement joins TRBV3-1 (or the pseudogene TRBV3-2) to TRBJ2-7; 9 bases are a match to TRBD1. The CDR3 totals 14 residues. The J segment lost 5 bases and the V segment lost 5 bases, leaving 7 bases of the junction unmatched. The V gene's germline CDR1 is LGHDT and CDR2 YNNKEL (reference sequence). CDR3 residues: CASSDTRTGDEQYF. The CDR3 DNA follows: TGTGCCAGCAGCGATACCCGGACAGGGGACGAGCAGTACTTC.

This clone was observed a handful of times. The chain joins TRBV9 to TRBJ2-5; tentative D call: TRBD1 (5 bases). The CDR3 has 14 residues. Per the germline V gene, CDR1 is SGDLS and CDR2 is YYNGEE. V was trimmed by 3 bases and J by 2 bases, leaving 11 bases between them. The CDR3 spells CASSATTDQETQYF. CDR3 DNA sequence: TGTGCCAGCAGCGCAACGACAGATCAAGAGACCCAGTACTTC.

The gene calls are TRBV11-2 and TRBJ2-7, with 8 bases identical to TRBD2. The V and J ends lost 5 bases and 1 base, in that order; junction bases with no gene match: 7. The CDR3 is made up of 15 amino acids. CDR1 and CDR2 (germline): SGHAT, FQNNGV. The CDR3: CASSPGAGVSYEQYF. CDR3 nucleotides: TGTGCCAGCAGCCCCGGAGCGGGAGTGTCCTACGAGCAGTACTTC.

The gene calls are TRBV5-1 and TRBJ2-7; no clear D gene. The CDR3 extends over 14 amino acids. CDR1 is SGHRS and CDR2 is YFSETQ in the germline V gene. V dropped 7 bases and J dropped 0 bases, with 14 bases sitting between them. The CDR3 protein is CASRVMASSYEQYF. The CDR3 coding sequence is TGCGCCAGCCGGGTCATGGCGAGCTCCTACGAGCAGTACTTC.